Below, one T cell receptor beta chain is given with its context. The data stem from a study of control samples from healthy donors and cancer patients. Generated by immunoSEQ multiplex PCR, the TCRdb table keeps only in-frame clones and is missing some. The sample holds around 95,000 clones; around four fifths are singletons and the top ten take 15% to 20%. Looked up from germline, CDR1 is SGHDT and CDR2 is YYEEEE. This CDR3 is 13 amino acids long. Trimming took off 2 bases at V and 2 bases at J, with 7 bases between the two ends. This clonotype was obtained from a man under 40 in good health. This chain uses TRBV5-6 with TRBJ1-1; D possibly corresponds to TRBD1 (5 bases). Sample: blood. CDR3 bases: TGTGCCAGCAGCTTCAGGGTTAACACTGAAGCTTTCTTT. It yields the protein CASSFRVNTEAFF. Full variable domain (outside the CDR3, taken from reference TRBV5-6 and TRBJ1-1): DAGVTQSPTHLIKTRGQQVTLRCSPKSGHDTVSWYQQALGQGPQFIFQYYEEEERQRGNFPDRFSGHQFPNYSSELNVNALLLGDSALYLCASSFRVNTEAFFGQGTRLTVV.